This is a list of T cell receptor beta chains from one sample in a study of T cells in localized non-small cell lung cancer. Some clones are missing from TCRdb's copy, which holds only in-frame ones; the method was immunoSEQ multiplex PCR. The table lists tens of thousands of clones, about four fifths of them singletons. This specimen consisted of peripheral blood, obtained before any cancer treatment. Every receptor here comes from a female donor older than 55 with stage I lung adenocarcinoma. Both conserved end residues are part of each CDR3. The D gene is left open where the match is weak. Only part of the rows carry a size: once, few, many, or a class if the clone is expanded.

NA	TRBV11-2	TRBJ2-3	TRBD2	TGTGCCAGCAGCCAGACTAGCGGGCTCACAGATACGCAGTATTTT	CASSQTSGLTDTQYF
NA	TRBV23-1	TRBJ2-6	NA	TGCGCCAGCAGTCAATCCCCTCCACAGATCGACTCTGGGGCCAACGTCCTGACTTTC	CASSQSPPQIDSGANVLTF
NA	TRBV5-4	TRBJ2-7	NA	TGTGCCAGCAGTCACAGGGCAACCTACGAGCAGTACTTC	CASSHRATYEQYF
NA	TRBV9	TRBJ2-3	NA	TGTGCCAGCAGCGAGGCAACCCCAGATACGCAGTATTTT	CASSEATPDTQYF
NA	TRBV9	TRBJ2-7	NA	TGTGCCAGCAGCGTGGGAGGACACAACTACGAGCAGTACTTC	CASSVGGHNYEQYF
NA	TRBV6-1	TRBJ2-3	NA	TGTGCCAGCAGTGAAGTCAGACTTAGCACAGATACGCAGTATTTT	CASSEVRLSTDTQYF
NA	TRBV18	TRBJ1-5	NA	TGTGCCAGCTCACCGCAGGGGCTTCAGCCCCAGCATTTT	CASSPQGLQPQHF
NA	TRBV5-1	TRBJ1-4	NA	TGCGCCAGCAGCTTGGAGTCCCGGGTCCCTAATGAAAAACTGTTTTTT	CASSLESRVPNEKLFF
NA	TRBV19	TRBJ2-1	NA	TGTGCCAGTAGTATATCCGATGAGCAGTTCTTC	CASSISDEQFF
NA	TRBV10-3	TRBJ2-7	TRBD2	TGTGCCATCGGGCAAGGAGCGGGAGGGCCCTACGAGCAGTACTTC	CAIGQGAGGPYEQYF
NA	TRBV5-1	TRBJ1-3	NA	TGCGCCAGCAGCCCAACCGGACAGAGCTCTGGAAACACCATATATTTT	CASSPTGQSSGNTIYF
NA	TRBV11-1	TRBJ2-7	TRBD2	TGTGCCAGCAGCCGGGGGGTCCCCTCCTACGAGCAGTACTTC	CASSRGVPSYEQYF
NA	TRBV6-1	TRBJ2-7	TRBD2	TGTGCCAGCAGTGCTGAACTAGCGGCCAGCTCCTACGAGCAGTACTTC	CASSAELAASSYEQYF
NA	TRBV5-4	TRBJ2-1	TRBD2	TGTGCCAGCAGCCCTAGCGGGAGGGCCTCTGAGCAGTTCTTC	CASSPSGRASEQFF
few	TRBV30	TRBJ1-1	TRBD1	TGTGCCTGGAGTCCAACAGGGGGCAGGGCTTTCTTT	CAWSPTGGRAFF
NA	TRBV2	TRBJ2-7	NA	TGTGCCAGCAGTGAGTTGGTGCAGTACTTC	CASSELVQYF
NA	TRBV6-5	TRBJ1-1	NA	TGTGCCAGCAATGGCAGGGACACTGAAGCTTTCTTT	CASNGRDTEAFF
NA	TRBV6-5	TRBJ2-1	NA	TGTGCCAGCGGGTCTATGGTGCAGTTCTTC	CASGSMVQFF
few	TRBV6-1	TRBJ1-1	NA	TGTGCCAGCAGTGAGGTGAGGAACACTGAAGCTTTCTTT	CASSEVRNTEAFF
once	TRBV9	TRBJ2-7	TRBD2	TGTGCCAGCAGTAAAAGCGGGAGTCTCTACGAGCAGTACTTC	CASSKSGSLYEQYF
NA	TRBV4-1	TRBJ1-5	NA	TGCGCCAGCAGCCCTGGGGGGACGGGACTTAGCAATCAGCCCCAGCATTTT	CASSPGGTGLSNQPQHF
NA	TRBV11-1	TRBJ2-2	NA	TGTGCCAGCAGCCGATACGGGGGCAGGGAAGCCGGGGAGCTGTTTTTT	CASSRYGGREAGELFF
NA	TRBV9	TRBJ1-2	NA	TGTGCCAGCAGCGTAGACGGGGGCGCCAACTATGGCTACACCTTC	CASSVDGGANYGYTF
NA	TRBV9	TRBJ2-3	NA	TGTGCCAGCAGCCTCTCTCAAGATACGCAGTATTTT	CASSLSQDTQYF
NA	TRBV5-1	TRBJ1-4	NA	TGCGCCAGCAGCTCCTCGACACTGAGAAATGAAAAACTGTTTTTT	CASSSSTLRNEKLFF
NA	TRBV5-1	TRBJ1-2	NA	TGCGCCAGCAGCTTGGCCGAGGGACGTGGAGGCTACACCTTC	CASSLAEGRGGYTF
NA	TRBV15	TRBJ2-1	NA	TGTGCCACCAGCAGAAATCTAGAGGCCGATGAGCAGTTCTTC	CATSRNLEADEQFF
NA	TRBV5-1	TRBJ2-5	NA	TGCGCCAGCAGCTTGGGGCGTGAAGAGACCCAGTACTTC	CASSLGREETQYF
NA	TRBV6-1	TRBJ1-4	TRBD1	TGTGCCAGCAGTCTAACACGGGACAGAGTTGCCCTTACATTT	CASSLTRDRVALTF
NA	TRBV19	TRBJ2-1	TRBD2	TGTGCCAGTAGTATGGTGGGACTAGGGACCTACAATGAGCAGTTCTTC	CASSMVGLGTYNEQFF
NA	TRBV10-1	TRBJ1-2	NA	TGCGCCAGCAGGGATACAAACAGGGTCAGGGACTATGGCTACACCTTC	CASRDTNRVRDYGYTF
NA	TRBV14	TRBJ1-1	NA	TGTGCCAGCAGCCAAGAGGTTATAAATGGACGTTTGAGCACTGAAGCTTTCTTT	CASSQEVINGRLSTEAFF
NA	TRBV7-6	TRBJ2-7	NA	TGTGCCAGCAGCTTAGGTTCTGCCTACGAGCAGTACTTC	CASSLGSAYEQYF
few	TRBV6-1	TRBJ2-7	NA	TGTGCCAGCAGTGAGGCGATATCCTACGAGCAGTACTTC	CASSEAISYEQYF
NA	TRBV19	TRBJ1-1	NA	TGTGCCAGTCCAAACCAGTATAACACTGAAGCTTTCTTT	CASPNQYNTEAFF
NA	TRBV2	TRBJ2-2	TRBD1	TGTGCTAGCAGGGACAGAATAAACACCGGGGAGCTGTTTTTT	CASRDRINTGELFF
NA	TRBV6-5	TRBJ1-2	NA	TGTGCCAGCAGTTCCTGGGACCTTCTTAACTATGGCTACACCTTC	CASSSWDLLNYGYTF
once	TRBV2	TRBJ1-2	NA	TGTGCCAGCAGCTCCCCCACGGTGGCTGGCTACACCTTC	CASSSPTVAGYTF
NA	TRBV4-1	TRBJ2-7	NA	TGCGCCAGCAGCCAAAGGGGGGGGGCCAAGAGCCCCCACGAGCAGTACTTC	CASSQRGGAKSPHEQYF
NA	TRBV2	TRBJ2-6	NA	TGTGCCAGCAAACCCTCTGGGGCCAACGTCCTGACTTTC	CASKPSGANVLTF
NA	TRBV7-9	TRBJ1-1	TRBD1	TGTGCCAGCAGCACGACAGGGGGCTGGAACACTGAAGCTTTCTTT	CASSTTGGWNTEAFF
NA	TRBV7-2	TRBJ2-7	TRBD2	TGTGCCAGCAGCTTAATCTTAGCGGGGGTCTACGAGCAGTACTTC	CASSLILAGVYEQYF
NA	TRBV11-2	TRBJ2-3	NA	TGTGCCAGCAGCTTACCACGTTCTCTCACAGATACGCAGTATTTT	CASSLPRSLTDTQYF
NA	TRBV28	TRBJ1-1	NA	TGTGCCAGCAGTTTCTATGTAAGGCCTGAAGCTTTCTTT	CASSFYVRPEAFF
NA	TRBV4-2	TRBJ1-4	NA	TGTGCCAGCAGCCCGGGAGGTTCGGATGAAAAACTGTTTTTT	CASSPGGSDEKLFF
NA	TRBV29-1	TRBJ2-7	NA	TGCAGCGTTTCAGGTAACTCCTACGAGCAGTACTTC	CSVSGNSYEQYF
NA	TRBV13	TRBJ1-1	TRBD1	TGTGCCAGCAGCGAGGGGACAGGGGGCCCTCGGGACACTGAAGCTTTCTTT	CASSEGTGGPRDTEAFF
NA	TRBV19	TRBJ2-1	TRBD1	TGTGCCAGTGGGCAGACAGGGGCGGGTGAGCAGTTCTTC	CASGQTGAGEQFF
NA	TRBV6-4	TRBJ1-1	TRBD1	TGTGCCAGCAGTGACTCGAAAGACAGGGGGCAAGTGAACACTGAAGCTTTCTTT	CASSDSKDRGQVNTEAFF
NA	TRBV7-9	TRBJ1-1	NA	TGTGCCAGCAGCTTAAGAGGTCAGTACCCTGAAGCTTTCTTT	CASSLRGQYPEAFF
NA	TRBV18	TRBJ1-1	TRBD1	TGTGCCAGCTCACGGGGGGACAGGGTGAACACTGAAGCTTTCTTT	CASSRGDRVNTEAFF
NA	TRBV27	TRBJ2-3	TRBD2	TGTGCCAGCAGGTCTCGGCGGGAGGTGAGCACAGATACGCAGTATTTT	CASRSRREVSTDTQYF
NA	TRBV6-1	TRBJ2-5	TRBD2	TGTGCCAGCAGTCGGCGGGAGCAAGAGACCCAGTACTTC	CASSRREQETQYF
NA	TRBV9	TRBJ1-3	NA	TGTGCCAGCAGCCCGCGGGGAGGGGCTGGAAACACCATATATTTT	CASSPRGGAGNTIYF
NA	TRBV5-1	TRBJ1-4	TRBD1	TGCGCCAGCAACAGGGGAGGGGGGAATGAAAAACTGTTTTTT	CASNRGGGNEKLFF
NA	TRBV30	TRBJ2-7	TRBD2	TGTGCCTGGAGACAAGCGGGAGGGCCTGGCGAGCAGTACTTC	CAWRQAGGPGEQYF
once	TRBV30	TRBJ1-1	NA	TGTGCCTATTTTCCTCTACGGCTGGGCACTGAAGCTTTCTTT	CAYFPLRLGTEAFF
NA	TRBV19	TRBJ2-1	TRBD2	TGTGCCAGTAGTCGGGCTAGCGGGGGCTCGAGCTCCTACAATGAGCAGTTCTTC	CASSRASGGSSSYNEQFF
NA	TRBV5-1	TRBJ1-3	NA	TGCGCCAGCAGCTTGGCCCTGGCTGCTGGAAACACCATATATTTT	CASSLALAAGNTIYF
NA	TRBV7-3	TRBJ2-3	TRBD2	TGTGCCACAAAATTGGCTAGCGGTACAGATACGCAGTATTTT	CATKLASGTDTQYF